Reported below is one TCR beta chain. TCRdb's table, derived via immunoSEQ multiplex PCR, lists solely in-frame clones and lacks some. The sample comprises some 350,000 clones, about nine tenths of which are singletons, and about 5.4% rests with the top ten. This CDR3 region has 20 residues. The V gene's germline CDR1 is KGHSH and CDR2 LQKENI. V gave up 3 bases and J gave up 0 bases; unmatched junction bases: 13. The sample belongs to a study of Ad26.COV2.S vaccination and SARS-CoV-2 variants. Whole-study context: Ad26.COV2.S given intramuscularly, once or twice 56 days apart.

The treatment is: around 19 received Ad26.COV2.S at low or high dose, single or two shots; about 5 received placebo; per-sample allocation not given. Sampling occurred on day 63 after the first vaccine or placebo injection. This chain links TRBV18 with TRBJ2-3; 12 nucleotides align to TRBD2. The receptor comes from a person between 18 and 59 years old who received the Ad26.COV2.S COVID-19 vaccine or a placebo. This material consisted of peripheral blood, taken in a trial of Ad26.COV2.S vaccine versus placebo. The CDR3 reads CASSPDGLAGPSSSTDTQYF. CDR3 nucleotides: TGTGCCAGCTCACCCGACGGACTAGCGGGACCCTCATCTAGCACAGATACGCAGTATTTT.